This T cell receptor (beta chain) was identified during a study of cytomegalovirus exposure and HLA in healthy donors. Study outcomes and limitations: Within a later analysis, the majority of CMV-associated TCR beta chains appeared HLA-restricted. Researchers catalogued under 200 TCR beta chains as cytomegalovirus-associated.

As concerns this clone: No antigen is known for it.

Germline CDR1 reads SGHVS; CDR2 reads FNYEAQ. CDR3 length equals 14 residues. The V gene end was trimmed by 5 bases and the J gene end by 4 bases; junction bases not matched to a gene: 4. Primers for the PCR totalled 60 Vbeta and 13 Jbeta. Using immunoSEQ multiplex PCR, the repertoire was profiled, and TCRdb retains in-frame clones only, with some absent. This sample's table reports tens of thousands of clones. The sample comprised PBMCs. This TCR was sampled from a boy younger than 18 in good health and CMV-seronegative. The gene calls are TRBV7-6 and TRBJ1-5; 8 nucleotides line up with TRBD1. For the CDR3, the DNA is TGTGCCAGCAGCCCTCAGGGGGCGAATCAGCCCCAGCATTTT. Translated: CASSPQGANQPQHF.